The 28 T cell receptor beta chains below come from one sample, sequenced in a study of cytomegalovirus exposure and HLA in healthy donors. Amplification used 60 Vbeta primers and 13 Jbeta primers. The data were produced by immunoSEQ multiplex PCR, yet TCRdb's version contains in-frame clones alone and is incomplete. The table shows roughly 170,000 clones, with approximately 80% occurring only once. Sequenced sample: PBMCs. The receptors shown here come from a female donor in good health and CMV-seronegative.

This chain links TRBV11-2 with TRBJ1-2; TRBD1 agrees at 8 bases. Trimming took 8 bases from V and 5 from J; bases not matched to a gene: 13. This CDR3 is built from 15 residues. Germline-derived CDR1 and CDR2 are SGHAT and FQNNGV. CDR3 coding DNA: TGTGCCAGCGGATTACAGGGGGGGATAGCTTATGGCTACACCTTC. Translation: CASGLQGGIAYGYTF.

This clone has a handful of counts. The chain carries TRBV5-1 and TRBJ2-2, with TRBD1 identical over 9 bases. This CDR3 has 16 residues. Per the germline V gene, CDR1 is SGHRS and CDR2 is YFSETQ. V lost 3 bases, J lost 4 bases, and 7 bases stayed unmatched. The CDR3 DNA follows: TGCGCCAGCAGCTCTGGGACAGGGCCCCCCACCGGGGAGCTGTTTTTT. This translates into CASSSGTGPPTGELFF.

The V call is TRBV7-2, the J call TRBJ2-7, with a tentative D call TRBD2 (5 bases). CDR1 is SGHTA, CDR2 FQGNSA, per germline. This CDR3 comprises 15 residues. Trimming pared 5 bases from V and 2 bases from J, leaving 16 bases between. The CDR3 bases are TGTGCCAGCAGCCCCTGGAGAAGGGAGCCCTACGAGCAGTACTTC. Translating it yields CASSPWRREPYEQYF.

This sequence joins TRBV2 and TRBJ2-3; 9 bases map to TRBD1. The length of the CDR3 is 15 residues. The V segment lost 1 base and the J segment 6 bases; nucleotides outside the gene matches: 5. Germline CDR1 and CDR2: SNHLY and FYNNEI. CDR3 coding DNA: TGTGCCAGCAGTGAAGGGGGACAGGGTCAGGATACGCAGTATTTT. This gives the protein CASSEGGQGQDTQYF.

This clone was seen more than once but under ten times. The chain recombines TRBV9 with TRBJ2-1, with 11 bases matching TRBD2. V was pared by 2 bases and J by 2 bases, with 3 bases of the junction left unmatched. Germline lookup yields CDR1 SGDLS and CDR2 YYNGEE. The CDR3 has 16 amino acids. The CDR3 loop is CASSVSGRVTYNEQFF. CDR3 DNA sequence: TGTGCCAGCAGCGTTAGCGGGAGGGTGACCTACAATGAGCAGTTCTTC.

This sequence joins TRBV5-6 and TRBJ2-7; 12 nucleotides line up with TRBD2. With 0 bases clipped from V and 3 bases from J, the junction kept 4 bases outside the gene matches. This CDR3 has 16 amino acids. Germline loops: CDR1 SGHDT, CDR2 YYEEEE. The CDR3 DNA reads TGTGCCAGCAGCTTGGAGGTGACTAGCGGGGGCTACGAGCAGTACTTC. Amino acid sequence: CASSLEVTSGGYEQYF.

V gene TRBV29-1 combines with J gene TRBJ2-5; the D gene is possibly TRBD1 (6 bases). Germline CDR1 and CDR2: SQVTM and ANQGSEA. This CDR3 has 12 amino acids. Trimming cost V 2 bases and J 5 bases, with 9 bases left between them. As DNA, the CDR3 is TGCAGCGTTGAAAGGGGGTTGGAGACCCAGTACTTC. Protein sequence: CSVERGLETQYF. Using reference TRBV29-1 and TRBJ2-5 for the parts outside the CDR3, the full variable domain is SAVISQKPSRDICQRGTSLTIQCQVDSQVTMMFWYRQQPGQSLTLIATANQGSEATYESGFVIDKFPISRPNLTFSTLTVSNMSPEDSSIYLCSVERGLETQYFGPGTRLLVL.

V and J are TRBV6-5 and TRBJ1-6; 9 bases align to TRBD1. CDR1 is MNHEY, CDR2 SVGAGI, per germline. The CDR3 consists of 15 residues. V dropped 6 bases and J dropped 7; count of bases not matched to a gene: 7. The CDR3, as DNA: TGTGCCAGCAGATCTACAGGGGGCGTCAATTCACCCCTCCACTTT. Its translation is CASRSTGGVNSPLHF.

The genes are TRBV7-9 and TRBJ1-2; tentative D call: TRBD1 (5 bases). Per germline, CDR1 SEHNR and CDR2 FQNEAQ (reference sequence). V was cut by 5 bases and J by 4 bases, with 14 bases left in between. The length of the CDR3 is 14 residues. In nucleotides, the CDR3 is TGTGCCAGCAGCCCCACCGGGGGACGCTATGGCTACACCTTC. This translates into CASSPTGGRYGYTF. The full variable domain, in which reference TRBV7-9 and TRBJ1-2 provide the parts outside the CDR3, is DTGVSQNPRHKITKRGQNVTFRCDPISEHNRLYWYRQTLGQGPEFLTYFQNEAQLEKSRLLSDRFSAERPKGSFSTLEIQRTEQGDSAMYLCASSPTGGRYGYTFGSGTRLTVV.

The chain links TRBV4-3 to TRBJ2-7; 8 bases line up with TRBD1. The germline V gene has CDR1 LGHNA and CDR2 YSLEER. This CDR3 comprises 15 residues. With V trimmed by 0 bases and J by 3 bases, 4 bases remained unmatched. DNA of the CDR3: TGCGCCAGCAGCCAAGATATCGACAGGGGCTACGAGCAGTACTTC. It is translated as CASSQDIDRGYEQYF.

This clone has just a few counts. The rearrangement uses TRBV5-6 and TRBJ2-5; D is perhaps TRBD1 (5 bases). There are 14 residues in the CDR3. Germline values: CDR1 SGHDT, CDR2 YYEEEE. Deletions cut 1 base from V and 5 bases from J, with 12 bases between. The chain's CDR3 is CASSLKVPGETQYF. The CDR3 bases are TGTGCCAGCAGCTTGAAGGTCCCAGGGGAGACCCAGTACTTC.

The J gene is TRBJ1-5, the V gene TRBV10-3, with 7 bases that match TRBD1. The CDR3 length is 13 residues. With 7 bases clipped from V and 2 bases from J, the junction kept 2 bases outside the gene matches. Per the germline V gene, CDR1 is ENHRY and CDR2 is SYGVKD. CDR3 sequence: CAIKGTGNQPQHF. CDR3 DNA: TGTGCCATCAAGGGGACAGGCAATCAGCCCCAGCATTTT.

The V and J genes are TRBV2 and TRBJ1-1; D is undetermined. The CDR3 sequence is 17 residues long. Trimming cost V 7 bases and J 4 bases, with 25 bases left between them. Germline CDR1 and CDR2: SNHLY and FYNNEI. The CDR3 here is CASKEGRVVSLGTEAFF. DNA for the CDR3: TGTGCCAGCAAGGAAGGGAGGGTTGTATCACTAGGCACTGAAGCTTTCTTT.

The gene calls are TRBV19 and TRBJ2-2; possibly TRBD2 for D (6 bases). From germline, CDR1 is LNHDA and CDR2 SQIVND (reference sequence). This CDR3 is built from 15 residues. Trimming removed 7 bases from V and 4 bases from J, with 16 bases in between. CDR3 protein: CASIMGRGSTGELFF. In nucleotides, the CDR3 is TGTGCCAGTATTATGGGCCGGGGGTCCACCGGGGAGCTGTTTTTT.

The CDR3 DNA sequence: TGCAGCGCTACGGGACAGGAGAACACTGAAGCTTTCTTT. Protein product: CSATGQENTEAFF. V gene TRBV29-1 combines with J gene TRBJ1-1; 8 bases line up with TRBD1. CDR1 SQVTM and CDR2 ANQGSEA come from the germline V gene. J gave up 1 base and V 7 bases, and 5 bases lay outside the gene matches. The length of the CDR3 is 13 residues.

The chain couples TRBV6-5 to TRBJ1-3, with 10 bases matching TRBD1. The CDR3 spans 14 residues. Germline CDR1 reads MNHEY; CDR2 reads SVGAGI. V was clipped by 5 bases and J by 3 bases; unmatched bases: 1. The CDR3 region is CASSRTGGGNTIYF. The CDR3 nucleotides are TGTGCCAGCAGTCGGACAGGGGGTGGAAACACCATATATTTT.

The V and J genes are TRBV20-1 and TRBJ2-3, with unresolved D. The CDR3 length is 11 residues. V dropped 5 bases and J dropped 3 bases, with 6 bases sitting between them. Germline CDR1 is DFQATT and CDR2 is SNEGSKA (reference sequence). The CDR3 DNA is TGCAGTGCTGAGCCTACAGATACGCAGTATTTT. It codes for CSAEPTDTQYF.

CDR3 loop: CASSLVAGGGSTGELFF. The CDR3 nucleotides read TGTGCCAGCAGCTTAGTCGCAGGGGGCGGAAGCACCGGGGAGCTGTTTTTT. The V gene is TRBV7-6, the J gene TRBJ2-2; TRBD1 agrees at 8 bases. The V gene end was trimmed by 1 base and the J gene end by 4 bases; junction bases not matched to a gene: 8. The germline V gene has CDR1 SGHVS and CDR2 FNYEAQ. The CDR3 is 17 residues long.

The rearrangement uses TRBV21-1 and TRBJ2-5; the DNA was not compared with TRBD1, the D call given in the table. TRBV21-1 is a recognized pseudogene. The CDR3 runs 17 residues. The CDR3 protein is CASSNCRDRGQQETQYF. The CDR3 nucleotides read TGTGCCAGCAGCAACTGCCGGGACAGAGGACAACAAGAGACCCAGTACTTC.

The chain links TRBV5-8 to TRBJ2-3; 13 bases map to TRBD2. With 3 bases clipped from V and 7 bases from J, the junction kept 2 bases outside the gene matches. From germline, CDR1 is SGHTS and CDR2 YDEGEE. CDR3 length: 14 residues. CDR3 residues: CASSSGLAGNTQYF. The CDR3 nucleotides are TGTGCCAGCAGCTCGGGACTAGCGGGGAATACGCAGTATTTT. Filled out from reference TRBV5-8 and TRBJ2-3, the complete variable domain reads EAGVTQSPTHLIKTRGQQATLRCSPISGHTSVYWYQQALGLGLQFLLWYDEGEERNRGNFPPRFSGRQFPNYSSELNVNALELEDSALYLCASSSGLAGNTQYFGPGTRLTVL.

This chain uses TRBV5-5 with TRBJ2-5; tentative D call: TRBD2 (7 bases). TRBJ2-7 explains the end of the DNA better; the J call may be wrong. Germline V gene sequence: CDR1 SGHKS, CDR2 YYEKEE (reference sequence). The CDR3 has 14 residues. The CDR3 DNA reads as TGTGCCAGCAGCTTGCTCCGGGGGGCAGGCGAGCAGTACTTC. The encoded protein is CASSLLRGAGEQYF.

This clone has only one observation. The rearrangement joins TRBV27 to TRBJ2-1, with D maybe TRBD2 (6 bases). CDR3 size: 17 residues. The V end lost 2 bases, the J end lost 0 bases, and 14 bases lay between the germline ends. The germline V gene encodes CDR1 MNHEY and CDR2 SMNVEV (reference sequence). CDR3 protein: CASSLGTFLSSYNEQFF. CDR3 nucleotides: TGTGCCAGCAGTTTAGGGACTTTTTTAAGCTCCTACAATGAGCAGTTCTTC.

The J gene is TRBJ1-2, the V gene TRBV11-2; D not resolved. Trimming removed 3 bases at V and 5 bases at J, with 16 bases between. Germline CDR1 reads SGHAT; CDR2 reads FQNNGV. This CDR3 has 15 residues. The CDR3 nucleotides read TGTGCCAGCAGCTTGGGAGGTTCCCTGGAGTATGGCTACACCTTC. Translation gives CASSLGGSLEYGYTF.

This clone was found once. This rearrangement joins TRBV5-1 to TRBJ2-3, with TRBD2 matching 14 bases. This CDR3 is 16 amino acids long. The trim removed 0 bases at V and 4 bases at J, leaving 1 base unmatched. Germline assignment: CDR1 SGHRS and CDR2 YFSETQ. The DNA for the CDR3 is TGCGCCAGCAGCTTGGGGGGACTAGCGGGAGCAGATACGCAGTATTTT. It encodes CASSLGGLAGADTQYF.

The V gene is TRBV27, the J gene TRBJ1-4; D perhaps matches TRBD1 (6 bases). CDR3 length: 12 amino acids. Germline lookup yields CDR1 MNHEY and CDR2 SMNVEV (reference sequence). Trimming pared 10 bases from V and 11 bases from J, leaving 17 bases between. The chain's CDR3 is CATRAGTMKLFF. CDR3 DNA sequence: TGTGCCACCAGAGCGGGGACAATGAAACTGTTTTTT.

The rearrangement joins TRBV5-1 to TRBJ2-2; 7 bases match TRBD2. With 0 bases clipped from V and 7 bases from J, the junction kept 12 bases outside the gene matches. Germline V lookup: CDR1 SGHRS, CDR2 YFSETQ. CDR3 size: 17 residues. The CDR3 coding sequence is TGCGCCAGCAGCTTGGGTTTCGGACTAGGGACGGGCGGGGAGCTGTTTTTT. The encoded protein is CASSLGFGLGTGGELFF.

The chain joins TRBV28 to TRBJ1-5; D possibly corresponds to TRBD1 (5 bases). Germline loops: CDR1 MDHEN, CDR2 SYDVKM. Trimming removed 7 bases at V and 0 bases at J, with 16 bases between. The CDR3 length is 16 residues. CDR3: CASTYPGGHSNQPQHF. The CDR3 DNA reads as TGTGCCAGCACCTACCCCGGCGGACATAGCAATCAGCCCCAGCATTTT.

In its sample, this clone was seen once. The chain combines TRBV6-5 with TRBJ1-1, with 7 positions matching TRBD1. The CDR3 runs 13 residues. The V gene's germline CDR1 is MNHEY and CDR2 SVGAGI. V shed 6 bases, J shed 7 bases, and the junction held 8 bases outside the gene matches. CDR3 loop: CASSQTGPFEAFF. The CDR3 nucleotides are TGTGCCAGCAGCCAGACAGGGCCCTTTGAAGCTTTCTTT.